Reported below is one T cell receptor (beta chain). The target of this receptor is not known. Per-base qualities were not stored, and no clone one base away is much larger. This record comes from a study of a mutant IDH1 vaccine in newly diagnosed glioma (dated by TCRdb to the early 2020s). The study in broad terms: The approximately 30 treated patients were roughly 62% male and around 40% female, with a mean age of approximately 40 years. Before enrollment, most patients had been given radiochemotherapy with temozolomide as standard therapy, while the rest had received either radiotherapy alone or temozolomide alone. Peripheral blood was drawn at six visits: V03 (baseline), V05, V07, V10, V12 and V13. For exploratory analyses, about two dozen treated patients had longitudinal TCRB deep sequencing done wherever samples were available.

The sample's time point label, decoded: baseline, week 1 (first vaccination visit). The treatment or condition label of this sample denotes: pre-vaccination baseline after standard-of-care therapy. Donors had newly diagnosed WHO grade 3 or 4 IDH1-mutant astrocytomas with loss of nuclear ATRX. The samples were drawn from NOA16, a multicentre, single-arm, open-label phase I trial in Germany that tested a mutant IDH1 peptide vaccine in humans for the first time. Visit V03 blood draws served as the baseline sample for immunogenicity testing. Genomic DNA for TCRB sequencing was extracted from EDTA blood using the DNeasy Blood and Tissue Kit. The library was prepared using the immunoSEQ multiplex PCR assay. Following the manufacturer's protocol, the hsTCRB Kit was used to amplify rearranged TCR beta chain sequences. TCRB libraries were sequenced on an Illumina MiSeq. Processing in the source paper ran as follows. The proprietary platform of the kit vendor was used for demultiplexing, trimming and gene mapping. TCRdb carries this immuneACCESS record with in-frame sequences only. Its versions omit some clonotypes, under half of them owing to an unresolved V gene in the studies checked, with the rest unexplained. V, J and clone size were drawn from that table, and D and trimming were deduced from the DNA. The table for this sample lists some 100,000 clones; roughly four fifths of them were counted only once. The ten most abundant clones make up 7.4% of the sample.

V is cut by 0 bases and J by 1 base, and the space between the germline ends is 12 bases. The germline V gene sets CDR1 to SGDLS and CDR2 to YYNGEE. The CDR3 contains 16 residues, cysteine and phenylalanine counted. The entry retains the CDR3 DNA only, 48 bases that are in frame from base 1. Paper-wide results and their limitations: No apparent relationship was observed between pseudoprogression and alterations in the top peripheral T cell clonotypes detected by TCRB sequencing. Selection of PBMC samples for TCRB deep sequencing was based on availability. The authors noted that analyses of patient blood samples could not be reproduced because of sample limitations. Immune responses induced by the vaccine were seen in roughly 92% of patients across multiple MHC alleles.

Source: PBMCs, taken from a glioma patient treated with radiotherapy, temozolomide or both. The origin of this receptor is a woman aged 50 to 60 with glioma. The sequence links TRBV9 to TRBJ2-3; no confident D gene assignment can be made. The CDR3 in this case is CASSVARDRGTDTQYF. The DNA is as follows: TGTGCCAGCAGCGTAGCCCGAGACCGGGGCACAGATACGCAGTATTTT.